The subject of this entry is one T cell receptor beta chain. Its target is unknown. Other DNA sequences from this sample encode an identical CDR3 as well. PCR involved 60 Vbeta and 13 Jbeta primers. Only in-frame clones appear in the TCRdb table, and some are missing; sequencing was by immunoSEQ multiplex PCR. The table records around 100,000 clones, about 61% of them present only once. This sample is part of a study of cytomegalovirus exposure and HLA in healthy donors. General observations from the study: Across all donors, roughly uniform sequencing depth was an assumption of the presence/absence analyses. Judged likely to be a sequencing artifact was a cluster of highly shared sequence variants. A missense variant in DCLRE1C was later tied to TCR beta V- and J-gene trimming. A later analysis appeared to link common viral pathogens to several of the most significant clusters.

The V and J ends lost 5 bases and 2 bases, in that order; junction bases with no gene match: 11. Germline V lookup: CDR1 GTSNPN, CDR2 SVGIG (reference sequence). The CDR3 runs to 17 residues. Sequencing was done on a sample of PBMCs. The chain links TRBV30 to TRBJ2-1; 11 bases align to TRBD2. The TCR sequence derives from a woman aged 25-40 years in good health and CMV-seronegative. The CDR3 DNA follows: TGTGCCTGGGGGGTAGCGGGAGGGCCGATTCCCTACAATGAGCAGTTCTTC. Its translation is CAWGVAGGPIPYNEQFF.